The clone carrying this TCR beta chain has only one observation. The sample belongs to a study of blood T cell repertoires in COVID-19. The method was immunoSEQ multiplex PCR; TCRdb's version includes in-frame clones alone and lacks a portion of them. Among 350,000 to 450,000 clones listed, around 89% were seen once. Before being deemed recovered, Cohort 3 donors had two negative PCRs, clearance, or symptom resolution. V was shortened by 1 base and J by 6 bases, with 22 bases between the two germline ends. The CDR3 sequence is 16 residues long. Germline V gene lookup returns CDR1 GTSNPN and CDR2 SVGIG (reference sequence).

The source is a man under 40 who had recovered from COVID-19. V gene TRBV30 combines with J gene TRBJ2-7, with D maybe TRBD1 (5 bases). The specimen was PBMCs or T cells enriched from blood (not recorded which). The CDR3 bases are TGTGCCTGGAGTGGACCAGGGCTCGCGCTTGCCTCCGAGCAGTACTTC. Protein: CAWSGPGLALASEQYF.